Following are 32 T cell receptor beta chains from one sample sequenced in a study of blood T cell repertoires in COVID-19. Clones were sequenced by immunoSEQ multiplex PCR, and TCRdb holds only the in-frame ones, with some missing. Among approximately 140,000 clones listed, 70% to 85% were seen once. Sample: peripheral blood. The receptors come from a human donor in a cohort sampled during active COVID-19.

This chain links TRBV6-5 with TRBJ2-5, with TRBD2 matching 8 bases. J was trimmed by 5 bases and V by 7 bases; bases with no gene match: 9. Germline loops: CDR1 MNHEY, CDR2 SVGAGI. The CDR3 has 14 amino acids. The CDR3 coding sequence is TGTGCCAGCACTCTCGGGGGGGCCAGTGAGACCCAGTACTTC. This codes for CASTLGGASETQYF.

The chain combines TRBV6-2 or TRBV6-3 with TRBJ1-1, with no clear D. Germline lookup yields CDR1 MNHEY and CDR2 SVGEGT. V dropped 5 bases and J dropped 7 bases, with 14 bases sitting between them. CDR3 length: 13 residues. The CDR3 nucleotides are TGTGCCAGCAGTCAGAACACCCCCCTTGAAGCTTTCTTT. As protein: CASSQNTPLEAFF.

This chain links TRBV21-1 with TRBJ2-3; the table's D call, TRBD2, has no DNA check behind it. TRBV21-1 is a recognized pseudogene. This CDR3 spans 13 amino acids. The CDR3 loop is CASSLTSEAWQYF. The CDR3 DNA follows: TGTGCCAGCAGCCTTACTAGCGAGGCCTGGCAGTATTTT.

The chain links TRBV9 to TRBJ2-1; 12 bases line up with TRBD2. Per the germline V gene, CDR1 is SGDLS and CDR2 is YYNGEE. The V segment lost 0 bases and the J segment 9 bases; nucleotides outside the gene matches: 1. CDR3 size: 14 residues. The CDR3 loop is CASSVALAGGEQFF. The DNA for the CDR3 is TGTGCCAGCAGCGTAGCACTAGCGGGGGGTGAGCAGTTCTTC. The entire variable domain, with the rest obtained from reference TRBV9 and TRBJ2-1, is as follows: DSGVTQTPKHLITATGQRVTLRCSPRSGDLSVYWYQQSLDQGLQFLIQYYNGEERAKGNILERFSAQQFPDLHSELNLSSLELGDSALYFCASSVALAGGEQFFGPGTRLTVL.

This chain connects TRBV7-3 to TRBJ1-1; no firm D call. Trimming removed 5 bases at V and 8 bases at J, with 15 bases between. Germline V gene data show CDR1 as SGHTA and CDR2 as FQGTGA. This CDR3 is 13 amino acids long. CDR3 sequence (DNA): TGTGCCAGCAGCCCTACTCGGGGAGTAGAAGCTTTCTTT. This translates into CASSPTRGVEAFF.

This chain connects TRBV25-1 to TRBJ2-2; D is possibly TRBD2 (5 bases). The CDR3 sequence is 15 residues long. Trimming cost V 2 bases and J 6 bases, with 13 bases left between them. Germline V gene sequence: CDR1 MGHDK, CDR2 SYGVNS. CDR3 sequence: CASSEPPPGSGELFF. The CDR3 nucleotides are TGTGCCAGCAGTGAACCCCCACCGGGGTCCGGGGAGCTGTTTTTT.

This chain uses TRBV10-3 with TRBJ2-7; D might be TRBD1 (5 bases). The CDR3 contains 15 residues. Deletions cut 6 bases from V and 5 bases from J, with 20 bases between. Germline V gives CDR1 ENHRY, CDR2 SYGVKD. CDR3 DNA: TGTGCCATCAGCTTAGGGGTCATCCTAGGCGACGAGCAGTACTTC. Residues: CAISLGVILGDEQYF.

In its sample, this clone was seen once. The V and J genes are TRBV9 and TRBJ2-7; 9 positions agree with TRBD1. The CDR3 covers 14 residues. Germline V CDR1 and CDR2: SGDLS, YYNGEE. V lost 4 bases to trimming and J lost 3 bases; unmatched junction nucleotides: 5. CDR3 nucleotides: TGTGCCAGCAGCCCCGGGACAGGGAACTACGAGCAGTACTTC. Amino acids: CASSPGTGNYEQYF.

V and J are TRBV5-6 and TRBJ2-5; TRBD2 is a possible D gene (5 bases). Per the germline V gene, CDR1 is SGHDT and CDR2 is YYEEEE. The ends were cut back, 2 bases at V and 3 bases at J, with 8 bases in the middle. This CDR3 is built from 13 residues. The CDR3 loop is CASSFSGKETQYF. The CDR3 DNA reads as TGTGCCAGCAGCTTCTCGGGGAAAGAGACCCAGTACTTC.

V usage is TRBV6-4 and J usage is TRBJ2-1; 7 positions match TRBD1. The CDR3 is made up of 14 amino acids. From germline, CDR1 is MRHNA and CDR2 SNTAGT. Germline trimming cut 5 bases from V and 6 bases from J; bases unmatched to any gene: 7. CDR3 amino acids: CASSLRQGPNEQFF. The CDR3 DNA follows: TGTGCCAGCAGTCTCCGACAGGGACCCAATGAGCAGTTCTTC.

The chain's CDR3 is CASSHKGPGGEQYF. As DNA, the CDR3 is TGTGCCAGCAGCCATAAAGGCCCAGGGGGCGAGCAGTACTTC. V gene TRBV3-1 (or the pseudogene TRBV3-2) combines with J gene TRBJ2-7, with 7 bases matching TRBD1. V lost 3 bases and J lost 6; bases outside the gene matches: 8. The germline CDR1 and CDR2 sequences are LGHDT and YNNKEL (reference sequence). The CDR3 spans 14 residues.

This chain connects TRBV5-4 to TRBJ2-1; 7 bases match TRBD1. Losses at the gene ends were 4 bases for V and 7 bases for J; bases not matched to a gene: 5. From germline, CDR1 is SGHNT and CDR2 YYREEE (reference sequence). This CDR3 has 13 amino acids. The CDR3 spells CASSGVDRNEQFF. Written as DNA, the CDR3 is TGTGCCAGCAGCGGTGTGGACAGGAATGAGCAGTTCTTC.

This chain connects TRBV11-2 to TRBJ1-1, with D hard to call. Germline CDR1 reads SGHAT; CDR2 reads FQNNGV. V gave up 5 bases and J gave up 0 bases, with 7 bases separating them. This CDR3 has 13 residues. As DNA, the CDR3 is TGTGCCAGCAGCCCCGAGTTGAACACTGAAGCTTTCTTT. It codes for CASSPELNTEAFF.

The V gene is TRBV5-4, the J gene TRBJ1-2; D unresolved. The V and J ends lost 4 bases and 8 bases respectively, with 15 bases between them. The CDR3 covers 13 residues. Germline values: CDR1 SGHNT, CDR2 YYREEE (reference sequence). CDR3 in DNA: TGTGCCAGCAGCCGGGAACCCGGTCGAGGCTACACCTTC. This encodes CASSREPGRGYTF.

J is TRBJ1-6 and V is TRBV28; D gene ambiguous. Germline V gene data show CDR1 as MDHEN and CDR2 as SYDVKM. V was clipped by 5 bases and J by 7 bases, with 15 bases between them. This CDR3 is 15 amino acids long. The CDR3 sequence is CASSAPGKTNSPLHF. The CDR3 DNA reads as TGTGCCAGCAGTGCACCGGGGAAAACAAATTCACCCCTCCACTTT.

This clone is a singleton in its sample. J is TRBJ1-6 and V is TRBV5-6, with 7 bases fitting TRBD1. The CDR3 spans 13 residues. J gave up 7 bases and V 6 bases, and 4 bases lay outside the gene matches. CDR1 is SGHDT and CDR2 is YYEEEE in the germline V gene. The DNA for the CDR3 is TGTGCCAGCAACAGGGGCTTCAATTCACCCCTCCACTTT. It codes for CASNRGFNSPLHF.

This chain links TRBV5-4 with TRBJ1-2; D uncertain. CDR1 SGHNT and CDR2 YYREEE come from the germline V gene (reference sequence). CDR3 length: 19 amino acids. Trimming took off 0 bases at V and 0 bases at J, with 21 bases between the two ends. DNA for the CDR3: TGTGCCAGCAGCTTGGGCCGTATAGCCGTGAGAAAGGCTAACTATGGCTACACCTTC. It codes for CASSLGRIAVRKANYGYTF. The full variable domain, its missing parts supplied by reference TRBV5-4 and TRBJ1-2, is ETGVTQSPTHLIKTRGQQVTLRCSSQSGHNTVSWYQQALGQGPQFIFQYYREEENGRGNFPPRFSGLQFPNYSSELNVNALELDDSALYLCASSLGRIAVRKANYGYTFGSGTRLTVV.

This chain joins TRBV7-6 and TRBJ1-6; the D is unclear. V shed 3 bases and J shed 9 bases, with 9 bases lying between them. CDR3 length: 13 amino acids. The germline gives CDR1 SGHVS, CDR2 FNYEAQ. The CDR3 here is CASSLVSGSPLHF. The DNA of the CDR3 is TGTGCCAGCAGCTTGGTCAGTGGTTCACCCCTCCACTTT. The whole variable domain, filled in from reference TRBV7-6 and TRBJ1-6, reads GAGVSQSPRYKVTKRGQDVALRCDPISGHVSLYWYRQALGQGPEFLTYFNYEAQQDKSGLPNDRFSAERPEGSISTLTIQRTEQRDSAMYRCASSLVSGSPLHFGNGTRLTVT.

The chain employs TRBV10-3 and TRBJ2-5; tentative D call: TRBD2 (5 bases). The CDR3 is 14 residues long. Germline V gives CDR1 ENHRY, CDR2 SYGVKD. The V and J ends lost 6 bases and 5 bases respectively, with 16 bases between them. As DNA, the CDR3 is TGTGCCATCAGCCCCGAGGGCCCCCGGGAGACCCAGTACTTC. Its protein product is CAISPEGPRETQYF.

This rearrangement joins TRBV19 to TRBJ2-3; D possibly corresponds to TRBD2 (5 bases). The CDR3 is 14 amino acids. Trimming removed 1 base from V and 6 bases from J, with 11 bases in between. Germline loops: CDR1 LNHDA, CDR2 SQIVND (reference sequence). DNA of the CDR3: TGTGCCAGTAGTATAGGGACTGAACGTGATACGCAGTATTTT. Translating gives CASSIGTERDTQYF.

V gene TRBV11-3 combines with J gene TRBJ2-3; D gene uncertain. The germline CDR1 and CDR2 sequences are SGHNT and YENEEA. The CDR3 loop spans 13 amino acids. V was cut by 5 bases and J by 8 bases, with 14 bases left in between. CDR3 residues: CASSPGRSGTQYF. CDR3 sequence (DNA): TGTGCCAGCAGCCCGGGTCGTTCGGGTACGCAGTATTTT.

The chain recombines TRBV4-2 with TRBJ2-5; tentative D call: TRBD1 (5 bases). The CDR3 is 15 amino acids. Germline V lookup: CDR1 LGHNA, CDR2 YNFKEQ. Trimming removed 2 bases at V and 9 bases at J, with 19 bases between. In DNA, the CDR3 is TGTGCCAGCAGCCAACCCACAGGATCACAAACGGCCCAGTACTTC. Its protein product is CASSQPTGSQTAQYF.

The rearrangement uses TRBV25-1 and TRBJ1-2, with D perhaps TRBD1 (6 bases). The CDR3 length is 13 residues. Trimming took 3 bases from V and 2 from J, leaving 7 bases between them. The V gene's germline CDR1 is MGHDK and CDR2 SYGVNS. CDR3 region: CASSEGQNYGYTF. The CDR3 nucleotides are TGTGCCAGCAGTGAGGGACAAAACTATGGCTACACCTTC.

This clone has only a few counts. The rearrangement joins TRBV29-1 to TRBJ2-7; D perhaps matches TRBD1 (6 bases). V dropped 3 bases and J dropped 4 bases, with 13 bases sitting between them. The length of the CDR3 is 13 residues. Germline V gene sequence: CDR1 SQVTM, CDR2 ANQGSEA. The CDR3 spells CSVDAGVGYEQYF. The CDR3 DNA sequence: TGCAGCGTTGACGCAGGGGTGGGTTACGAGCAGTACTTC.

V and J are TRBV27 and TRBJ2-1; D is perhaps TRBD1 (5 bases). Germline CDR1 is MNHEY and CDR2 is SMNVEV (reference sequence). The CDR3 spans 13 residues. V lost 0 bases, J lost 15 bases, and 15 bases lay in between. The CDR3 reads CASSLSRGAGLFF. The CDR3 region has the DNA TGTGCCAGCAGTTTATCTAGAGGCGCAGGGCTGTTCTTC.

The chain has TRBV3-1 (or the pseudogene TRBV3-2) and TRBJ2-3; 7 nucleotides align to TRBD2. The CDR3 consists of 15 residues. Germline V CDR1 and CDR2: LGHDT, YNNKEL (reference sequence). V dropped 3 bases and J dropped 9; count of bases not matched to a gene: 12. The chain's CDR3 is CASSQQGTWGGTQYF. CDR3 coding DNA: TGTGCCAGCAGCCAGCAGGGCACTTGGGGGGGAACGCAGTATTTT.

The chain has TRBV7-3 and TRBJ2-6, with D possibly being TRBD2 (6 bases). The CDR3 length is 17 residues. The germline V gene has CDR1 SGHTA and CDR2 FQGTGA. Trimming cost V 2 bases and J 1 base, with 12 bases left between them. CDR3 sequence reads: CASSLEPGRSGANVLTF. CDR3 sequence (DNA): TGTGCCAGCAGCTTAGAACCGGGGAGGTCTGGGGCCAACGTCCTGACTTTC.

V is TRBV25-1 and J is TRBJ1-2, with D hard to call. The CDR3 is made up of 12 amino acids. Germline CDR1 reads MGHDK; CDR2 reads SYGVNS. V was trimmed by 8 bases and J by 7 bases, leaving 14 bases between them. The chain's CDR3 is CASLSPPGGYTF. In DNA, the CDR3 is TGTGCCAGCCTCTCCCCGCCGGGTGGCTACACCTTC.

V gene TRBV6-4 combines with J gene TRBJ2-1; D perhaps matches TRBD2 (6 bases). V was cut by 4 bases and J by 6 bases, with 10 bases left in between. Per the germline V gene, CDR1 is MRHNA and CDR2 is SNTAGT. This CDR3 region has 13 residues. CDR3 in amino acids: CASSVYSGNEQFF. The CDR3 nucleotides read TGTGCCAGCAGTGTCTATAGCGGCAATGAGCAGTTCTTC.

In this sample, this clone turned up once. V is TRBV5-1 and J is TRBJ2-7, with a possible D match to TRBD1 (7 bases). Deletions cut 3 bases from V and 2 bases from J, with 18 bases between. The germline V gene encodes CDR1 SGHRS and CDR2 YFSETQ. The CDR3 sequence is 16 residues long. The CDR3 sequence: CASSSVRRGPPYEQYF. CDR3 nucleotides: TGCGCCAGCAGCTCCGTCCGGAGGGGGCCCCCCTACGAGCAGTACTTC. Together with reference TRBV5-1 and TRBJ2-7, the CDR3 gives the full variable domain: KAGVTQTPRYLIKTRGQQVTLSCSPISGHRSVSWYQQTPGQGLQFLFEYFSETQRNKGNFPGRFSGRQFSNSRSEMNVSTLELGDSALYLCASSSVRRGPPYEQYFGPGTRLTVT.

The chain uses TRBV7-8 and TRBJ2-2; 9 nucleotides agree with TRBD1. CDR3 length: 15 residues. The junction had 5 bases not matched to a gene; V was cut back by 5 bases and J by 4 bases. In germline, CDR1 is SGHVS, CDR2 FQNEAQ. The CDR3 DNA is TGTGCCAGCAGCCAAACAGGGGGCGGCACCGGGGAGCTGTTTTTT. It is translated as CASSQTGGGTGELFF.

The CDR3, as DNA: TGTGCCAGCAGTCTTGGACAGGTGGCCGCAGCTTTCTTT. It yields the protein CASSLGQVAAAFF. The rearrangement links TRBV12-3 or TRBV12-4 to TRBJ1-1, with 7 bases lining up with TRBD1. Unmatched junction bases numbered 10, after V lost 5 bases and J lost 10 bases. The CDR3 is 13 amino acids.